Given below is one T cell receptor (beta chain) in context. Its antigen is unknown. The V end lost 7 bases, the J end lost 3 bases, and 15 bases lay between the germline ends. CDR1 is SNHLY, CDR2 FYNNEI, per germline. The CDR3 spans 14 residues. HTBI primers from iRepertoire and Arm-PCR of CDR3 regions yielded the TCR beta libraries. Per the study methods: Looking across samples, the authors found approximately 60 TRBV and approximately 14 TRBJ segments. TCRdb redid the calling of the multiplex PCR reads with MiXCR, one entry per CDR3 protein. The V and J calls were not made by the authors but by TCRdb's processing. The sample carries 300,000 to 400,000 distinct CDR3 sequences, approximately 15% recorded once. This specimen belongs to a study of regulatory T cells in long-lasting Graves disease. This sample's time point: newly diagnosed GD, antithyroid drugs for less than 3 months. TCR sequences were obtained from RNA taken from PBMCs. Graves' disease diagnosis relied on American Thyroid Association guidelines.

Study-level results: Persistent patients had more shared public clonotypes (approximately 2,700) than new patients (about 900). Compared with new cases, persistent Graves' patients showed reduced TCR diversity.

The sample also formed part of further work on T cells in Graves' hyperthyroidism and ophthalmopathy.

Specimen: peripheral blood mononuclear cells (PBMCs), collected at new diagnosis, from a patient treated with antithyroid drugs. The sequence was obtained from a man aged 35-49 years with Graves disease. V and J are TRBV2 and TRBJ2-5; no clear D. Written as DNA, the CDR3 is TGTGCCAGCATCATCCTAGGCGATAAAGAGACCCAGTACTTC. It is translated as CASIILGDKETQYF.